The 8 T cell receptor beta chains listed next were all sequenced from one sample in a study of blood T cell repertoires in COVID-19. Sequencing used immunoSEQ multiplex PCR; TCRdb keeps in-frame clones, though not all of them. The data hold around 100,000 clones, with around 81% observed a single time. Sequenced sample: peripheral blood. Receptor source: an older man with COVID-19, enrolled during active disease.

The rearrangement joins TRBV10-3 to TRBJ1-2; D is perhaps TRBD1 (5 bases). V was clipped by 0 bases and J by 4 bases, with 6 bases between them. CDR1 is ENHRY and CDR2 is SYGVKD in the germline V gene. This CDR3 region has 13 residues. CDR3: CAISESDSYGYTF. Written as DNA, the CDR3 is TGTGCCATCAGTGAGTCAGACAGCTATGGCTACACCTTC.

The chain employs TRBV7-9 and TRBJ2-7; D possibly corresponds to TRBD1 (6 bases). The CDR3 is 15 amino acids. Trimming cost V 5 bases and J 4 bases, with 18 bases left between them. The germline V gene encodes CDR1 SEHNR and CDR2 FQNEAQ (reference sequence). The CDR3 protein is CASSPDGAGVYEQYF. DNA of the CDR3: TGTGCCAGCAGCCCGGACGGGGCAGGGGTTTACGAGCAGTACTTC. The full variable domain, its missing parts supplied by reference TRBV7-9 and TRBJ2-7, is DTGVSQNPRHKITKRGQNVTFRCDPISEHNRLYWYRQTLGQGPEFLTYFQNEAQLEKSRLLSDRFSAERPKGSFSTLEIQRTEQGDSAMYLCASSPDGAGVYEQYFGPGTRLTVT.

A few counts support this clone. This sequence joins TRBV9 and TRBJ1-4; TRBD1 agrees at 7 bases. The J segment lost 7 bases and the V segment lost 4 bases, leaving 10 bases of the junction unmatched. Germline V lookup: CDR1 SGDLS, CDR2 YYNGEE. The CDR3 extends over 15 amino acids. The CDR3 region has the DNA TGTGCCAGCAGCCCTTCAGGGGGAGTCAGTGAAAAACTGTTTTTT. Amino acids: CASSPSGGVSEKLFF.

This sequence joins TRBV2 and TRBJ1-1; D perhaps matches TRBD1 (6 bases). Trimming took 6 bases from V and 9 from J, leaving 17 bases between them. The CDR3 covers 13 residues. Germline assignment: CDR1 SNHLY and CDR2 FYNNEI. The CDR3 DNA reads as TGTGCCAGCAGCCCCGGTGGGACACTAAAAGCTTTCTTT. It translates to CASSPGGTLKAFF.

J is TRBJ2-7 and V is TRBV6-4; 8 bases match TRBD1. The CDR3 sequence is 13 residues long. Losses at the gene ends were 6 bases for V and 3 bases for J; bases not matched to a gene: 4. Per the germline V gene, CDR1 is MRHNA and CDR2 is SNTAGT. The chain's CDR3 is CASSLDRGYEQYF. The CDR3 region has the DNA TGTGCCAGCAGCCTCGACAGGGGCTACGAGCAGTACTTC.

The chain joins TRBV10-1 to TRBJ2-3; the match to TRBD1 covers 10 bases. The CDR3 length is 15 residues. Trimming cost V 5 bases and J 1 base; bases outside gene matches: 3. Germline lookup yields CDR1 WNHNN and CDR2 SYGVQD (reference sequence). The DNA of the CDR3 is TGCGCCAGCAGTACCGGGACAGGGGGCACAGATACGCAGTATTTT. Protein product: CASSTGTGGTDTQYF.

The chain recombines TRBV27 with TRBJ1-2; 7 bases are shared with TRBD1. The CDR3 extends over 15 amino acids. Losses at the gene ends were 2 bases for V and 6 bases for J; bases not matched to a gene: 9. From germline, CDR1 is MNHEY and CDR2 SMNVEV (reference sequence). CDR3 protein: CASSLMEGALNGYTF. The DNA for the CDR3 is TGTGCCAGCAGTTTAATGGAGGGGGCCCTCAATGGCTACACCTTC.

This chain connects TRBV4-1 to TRBJ1-5; 7 positions match TRBD1. V shed 1 base and J 4 bases; nucleotides not matched to a gene: 4. This CDR3 is built from 15 residues. Germline loops: CDR1 MGHRA, CDR2 YSYEKL. CDR3 DNA sequence: TGCGCCAGCAGCCAAGGGACAGGTCGAAATCAGCCCCAGCATTTT. Translating gives CASSQGTGRNQPQHF.